This TCR beta chain was identified during a study of regulatory T cells in long-lasting Graves disease. This clonotype occurred once. This likely came from a read error, as a far larger clone is one base away. CDR1 and CDR2 from the germline V gene are SGHAT and FQDESV (reference sequence). The CDR3 contains 14 residues. With 5 bases removed from V and 0 bases from J, the gap between germline ends came to 8 bases. To make TCR beta libraries, researchers used iRepertoire HTBI primers and Arm-PCR of CDR3 regions. TCRdb reanalysed the multiplex PCR reads using MiXCR and keeps one entry per CDR3 protein. The sample includes about 520,000 distinct CDR3 sequences, about 12% of them seen just once. This sample's time point: newly diagnosed GD, antithyroid drugs for less than 3 months. The authors made the TCR library using RNA they extracted from PBMCs. In addition, the sample was reused for a study of T cells in Graves' hyperthyroidism and ophthalmopathy.

The clonotype comes from a woman aged 25 to 39 with Graves disease. This chain links TRBV11-1 with TRBJ1-5; D possibly corresponds to TRBD1 (5 bases). The sample consisted of peripheral blood mononuclear cells (PBMCs), taken at new diagnosis, from a patient treated with antithyroid drugs. CDR3 nucleotide sequence: TGTGCCAGCAGCCCGGACAATAGCAATCAGCCCCAGCATTTT. Its protein product is CASSPDNSNQPQHF. Based on the CDR3 plus reference TRBV11-1 and TRBJ1-5, the full variable domain is EAEVAQSPRYKITEKSQAVAFWCDPISGHATLYWYRQILGQGPELLVQFQDESVVDDSQLPKDRFSAERLKGVDSTLKIQPAELGDSAMYLCASSPDNSNQPQHFGDGTRLSIL.